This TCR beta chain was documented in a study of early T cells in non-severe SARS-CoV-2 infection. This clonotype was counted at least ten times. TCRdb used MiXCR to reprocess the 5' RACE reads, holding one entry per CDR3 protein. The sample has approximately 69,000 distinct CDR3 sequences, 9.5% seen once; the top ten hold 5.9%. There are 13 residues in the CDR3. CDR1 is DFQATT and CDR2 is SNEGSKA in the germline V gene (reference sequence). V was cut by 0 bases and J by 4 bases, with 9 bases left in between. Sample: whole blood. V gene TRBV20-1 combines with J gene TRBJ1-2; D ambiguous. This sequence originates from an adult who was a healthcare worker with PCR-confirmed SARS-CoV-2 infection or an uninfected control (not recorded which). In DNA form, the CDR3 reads TGCAGTGCTAGAGATCGTGGTGGCTATGGCTACACCTTC. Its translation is CSARDRGGYGYTF.